This TCR beta chain was observed in a study of cytomegalovirus exposure and HLA in healthy donors. The primer mix had 60 Vbeta and 13 Jbeta primers. Sequencing used immunoSEQ multiplex PCR; TCRdb keeps in-frame clones, though not all of them. The sample comprises 150,000 to 200,000 clones, about 85% of which are singletons, and 1% to 1.5% rests with the top ten. Trimming removed 1 base from V and 1 base from J, with 8 bases in between. The CDR3 totals 15 residues. CDR1 and CDR2 from the germline V gene are SEHNR and FQNEAQ (reference sequence). This clone was seen just once. Its antigen is still unknown. Regarding the study as a whole: The analysis excluded some indistinguishable V segments, including TRBV6-2 and TRBV6-3.

The sequencing sample was made of PBMCs. V and J are TRBV7-9 and TRBJ1-5; D gene ambiguous. This clonotype originated in a man aged 50 to 60 in good health and CMV-seropositive. CDR3 amino acids: CASSLDRLSNQPQHF. The DNA of the CDR3 is TGTGCCAGCAGCTTAGACAGATTAAGCAATCAGCCCCAGCATTTT.